This T cell receptor beta chain was recovered during a study of blood T cell repertoires in COVID-19 (TCRdb year 2020). About the study as a whole: Samples from collaborators originated in the United States, Italy and Spain and spanned both the acute and convalescent phases of COVID-19. A de-identified subject ID, COVID-19 status, age in years and sex were almost always included in the sample metadata. The dataset comprised deeply sampled blood TCRbeta repertoires from subjects exposed to, actively infected with, or recovered from COVID-19. The repertoires were made available in a free public database intended to serve as a resource for research on the immune response to SARS-CoV-2. Samples were obtained from the ongoing ImmuneRACE study (first 160 participants) and from 1,000 to 1,500 subjects provided by 6 global collaborators. Where available, HLA class I and class II types were obtained from metadata supplied by the sample provider rather than from assay-based typing. The prospective study material was composed of cDNA or gDNA derived from T cells, B-cell-depleted T cells, or PBMCs.

The paper as a whole reports these results and caveats: How much clinical and demographic metadata was included differed by source and by participant, and the metadata was provided uncurated.

The immunoSEQ Assay, a bias-controlled multiplex PCR, was used to amplify TCRbeta CDR3 regions from genomic DNA. From the authors' description of their analysis: Within the assay, amplification of reference gene primers was used to estimate how many nucleated cells each sample contained. To quantify the absolute abundance of each unique TCRbeta CDR3 rearrangement, sequence reads were collapsed and filtered. Productive Simpson clonality was computed per sample as the square root of Simpson's diversity index over productive rearrangements. TCRdb obtained this table from immuneACCESS and retained in-frame rearrangements with V and J assigned. These tables miss some clones; where compared with another copy, unresolved V genes account for less than half of the shortfall, and the remainder is unexplained. That table supplies the V and J calls and clone size; D and trimming were determined from the DNA. This sample comprises about 360,000 clones, 80% to 90% of them detected only once. Of the sample, 1% to 1.5% is held by the ten largest clones.

V is cut back by 7 bases and J by 6 bases, with 3 bases in the junction unmatched. From the germline V gene, CDR1 is MGHDK and CDR2 is SYGVNS. The CDR3 sequence holds 13 residues, the cysteine and phenylalanine included. CDR3 DNA only is kept here, 39 bases in frame from base 1. A note on this clone: Its antigen is unknown. The sample holds no much larger clone one base away, and base qualities are not on file.

Enrolling through a virtual design, the prospective study's participants ranged in age from about 18 to 89 years and lived across more than 20 United States geographic areas. In the prospective study, participants were assigned to cohorts based on the clinical history participants reported in a screening survey and a study questionnaire. Recovered participants in ImmuneRACE Cohort 3 were defined by two consecutive negative NP/OP PCR tests, clearance by a healthcare professional, or resolution of symptoms. In the prospective study, mobile phlebotomists collected whole blood, serum and a nasopharyngeal or oropharyngeal swab from each participant. Additional blood draws and questionnaires over an approximately two-month period could optionally be provided by prospective study participants. Prospective study blood samples were shipped either frozen or at room temperature before DNA extraction.

The receptor's source is a man aged 30-40 years who had recovered from COVID-19. What was sequenced was PBMCs or T cells enriched from blood (not recorded which). The receptor chain draws on TRBV25-1 and TRBJ1-3; 10 bases in between match TRBD1. The bases are TGTGCCAGCATCGGGACAGGGGAAAACACCATATATTTT. This is translated as CASIGTGENTIYF.